This T cell receptor (beta chain) comes out of a study of blood T cells in healthy people across ages. Germline lookup yields CDR1 MNHEY and CDR2 SMNVEV (reference sequence). V dropped 0 bases and J dropped 8 bases, with 13 bases sitting between them. The CDR3 runs 14 residues. This clonotype was seen more than once but under ten times. Sample-barcoded 5' priming and a J-beta primer mix drove a second PCR of roughly 6 to 12 cycles. TCRdb reprocessed the 5' RACE reads with MiXCR, giving one entry per CDR3 protein. The data hold under 2 million distinct CDR3 sequences, with almost 35% observed a single time.

The TCR was taken from a woman between 25 and 40 years old in good health. Sequencing was carried out using blood. This chain links TRBV27 with TRBJ1-2; D is uncertain. CDR3 sequence reads: CASSLSSGLEGYTF. The CDR3 bases are TGTGCCAGCAGTTTATCGTCAGGATTGGAAGGCTACACCTTC.